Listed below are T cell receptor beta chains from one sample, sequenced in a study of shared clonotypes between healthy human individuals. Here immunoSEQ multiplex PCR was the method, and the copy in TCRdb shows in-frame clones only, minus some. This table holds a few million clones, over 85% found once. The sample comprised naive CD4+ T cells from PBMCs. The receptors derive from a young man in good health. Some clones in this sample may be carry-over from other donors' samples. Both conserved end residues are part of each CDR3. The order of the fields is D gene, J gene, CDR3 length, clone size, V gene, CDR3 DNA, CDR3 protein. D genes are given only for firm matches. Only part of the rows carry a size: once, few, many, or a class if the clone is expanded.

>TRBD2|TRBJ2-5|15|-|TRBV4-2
TGTGCCAGCAGCCCAGGGACTAGCGGGGGGGAGACCCAGTACTTC
CASSPGTSGGETQYF
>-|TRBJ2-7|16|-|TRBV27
TGTAACGCAGTTTATACTCTCAGGGCTCCCACCTACGAGCAGTACTTC
CNAVYTLRAPTYEQYF
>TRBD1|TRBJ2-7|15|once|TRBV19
TGTGCCAGTAGTATTAGGAGGACAGGGGGCTACGAGCAGTACTTC
CASSIRRTGGYEQYF
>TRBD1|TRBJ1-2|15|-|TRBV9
TGTGCCAGCAGCGTAGGGGCAGGGGGCCTCTATGGCTACACCTTC
CASSVGAGGLYGYTF
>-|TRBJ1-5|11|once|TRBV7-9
TGTGCCAGCAGCCGGGAGGGGACCCAGCATTTT
CASSREGTQHF
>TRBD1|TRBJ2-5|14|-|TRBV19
TGTGCCAGTAGTAGAGACAGGGGGCTCGAGACCCAGTACTTC
CASSRDRGLETQYF
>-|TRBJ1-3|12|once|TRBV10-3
TGTGCCGGGCGGGCCTCTGGAAACACCATATATTTT
CAGRASGNTIYF
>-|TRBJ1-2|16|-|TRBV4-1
TGCGCCAGCAGCCAAGATAAGGGGGGTGAAGGCTATGGCTACACCTTC
CASSQDKGGEGYGYTF
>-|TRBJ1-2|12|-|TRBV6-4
TGTGCCAGCAGTGAAACAGGGTATGGCTACACCTTC
CASSETGYGYTF
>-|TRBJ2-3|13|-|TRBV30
TGTGTTACAAGAATCAAGAGCACAGATACGCAGTATTTT
CVTRIKSTDTQYF
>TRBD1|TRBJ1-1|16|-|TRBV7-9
TGTGCCAGCAGCCGCACACAGGGGGTTATATTACCTGAAGCTTTCTTT
CASSRTQGVILPEAFF
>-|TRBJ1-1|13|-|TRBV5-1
TGCGCCAGCAGCTCGGCATCAGGTACTGAAGCTTTCTTT
CASSSASGTEAFF
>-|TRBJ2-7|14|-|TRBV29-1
TGCAGCGTGGTGCCTCTCCGGGGACGGGGCGAGCAGTACTTC
CSVVPLRGRGEQYF
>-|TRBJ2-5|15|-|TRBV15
TGTGCCACCAGCAGACCTAGTTGGTACCAAGAGACCCAGTACTTC
CATSRPSWYQETQYF
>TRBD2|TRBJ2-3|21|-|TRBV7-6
TGTGCCAGCAGCTTAGTCAGCAGACTGGCGACTAGCGGGAGGAATACAGATACGCAGTATTTT
CASSLVSRLATSGRNTDTQYF
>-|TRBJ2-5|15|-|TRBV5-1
TGCGCCAGCAACCCTTGGGACGGAATCCAAGAGACCCAGTACTTC
CASNPWDGIQETQYF
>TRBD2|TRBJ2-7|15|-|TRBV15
TGTGCCACCAGCCCAGGACTAGCGGGAGGCTACGAGCAGTACTTC
CATSPGLAGGYEQYF